The present entry profiles one TCR beta chain with its context. These data come from a study of T cells in localized non-small cell lung cancer. Germline CDR1 MDHEN, CDR2 SYDVKM. The CDR3 extends over 13 amino acids. Trimming took 3 bases from V and 2 from J, leaving 7 bases between them. Profiling relied on immunoSEQ multiplex PCR, and the TCRdb table lists in-frame clones only, not all of them. In the table there are tens of thousands of clones, 82% of which are singletons. This clonotype was sampled from a male donor aged 60 or over with stage III squamous cell lung carcinoma. The sample here was peripheral blood, taken before any cancer treatment. The rearrangement uses TRBV28 and TRBJ1-2; D is uncertain. Written as DNA, the CDR3 is TGTGCCAGCAGTTTCGGAGGGAACTATGGCTACACCTTC. Protein product: CASSFGGNYGYTF.